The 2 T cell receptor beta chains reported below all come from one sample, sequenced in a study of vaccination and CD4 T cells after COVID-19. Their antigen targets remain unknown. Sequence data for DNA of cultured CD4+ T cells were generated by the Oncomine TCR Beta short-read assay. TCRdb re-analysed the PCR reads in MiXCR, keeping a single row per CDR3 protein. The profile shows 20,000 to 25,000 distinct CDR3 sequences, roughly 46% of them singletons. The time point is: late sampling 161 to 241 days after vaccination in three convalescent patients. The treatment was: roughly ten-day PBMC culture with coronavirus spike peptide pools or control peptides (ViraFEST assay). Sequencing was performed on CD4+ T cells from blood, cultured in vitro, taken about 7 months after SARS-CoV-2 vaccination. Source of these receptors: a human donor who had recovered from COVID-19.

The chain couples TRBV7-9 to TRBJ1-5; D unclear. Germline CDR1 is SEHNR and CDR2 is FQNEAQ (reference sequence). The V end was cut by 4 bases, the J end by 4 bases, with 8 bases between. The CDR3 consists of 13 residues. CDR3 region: CASSSNVNQPQHF. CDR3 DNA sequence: TGTGCCAGCAGCTCGAACGTTAATCAGCCCCAGCATTTT.

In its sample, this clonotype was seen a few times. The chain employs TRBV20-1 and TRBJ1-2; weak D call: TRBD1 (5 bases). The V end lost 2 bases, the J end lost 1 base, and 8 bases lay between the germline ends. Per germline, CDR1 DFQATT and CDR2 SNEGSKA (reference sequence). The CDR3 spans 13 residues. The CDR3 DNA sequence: TGCAGTGCTAGATTAAGGGGTAACTATGGCTACACCTTC. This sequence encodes CSARLRGNYGYTF.